This TCR beta chain was captured in a study of beta chain features in type 1 diabetes. Worth noting for this clone: The antigen is unknown.

The isolated RNA, all of it, was reverse transcribed, so expressed TCRB transcripts were what got sequenced. Method: immunoSEQ multiplex PCR; TCRdb's copy keeps in-frame clones and lacks some. The sample consists of around 340,000 clones, around 9.3% of them appearing once. Trimming left V 5 bases short and J 4 bases short, with 17 bases between. Germline CDR1 SGHTA, CDR2 FQGNSA. This CDR3 is 16 amino acids long. General study points: Among all four CD4+ subsets, Type 1 diabetes patients had TCRB CDR3s that were moderately but significantly shorter.

The V and J genes are TRBV7-2 and TRBJ2-2, with unresolved D. The clonotype comes from a young man with type 1 diabetes. The sample comprised central memory CD4+ T cells from blood. This CDR3 reads CASSVPRLAGTGELFF. CDR3 sequence (DNA): TGTGCCAGCAGCGTGCCAAGATTGGCTGGCACCGGGGAGCTGTTTTTT.